Included here is one T cell receptor beta chain sequence, with context. Its antigen is unidentified. Some clones are missing from TCRdb's copy, which holds only in-frame ones; the method was immunoSEQ multiplex PCR. The data hold over 85,000 clones, with 87% observed a single time. Germline CDR1 MGHRA, CDR2 YSYEKL. With V trimmed by 2 bases and J by 0 bases, 3 bases remained unmatched. This CDR3 is 16 amino acids long. The data are from a study of OX40 agonist ivuxolimab in advanced cancers. Study-level information: The study enrolled dose-escalation patients with hepatocellular carcinoma, melanoma, renal cell or head and neck cancer. A male proportion of about 84% was recorded, with mean age approximately 64 years and range 23 to 79. Points from the study as a whole: The investigators did not determine what antigen specificity the expanded peripheral T cells had.

The rearrangement joins TRBV4-1 to TRBJ2-5; TRBD1 aligns across 10 bases. The input for sequencing was CD4+ or CD8+ T cells sorted from blood, taken in a trial of the OX40 agonist ivuxolimab. This receptor was obtained from an adult with an advanced solid tumor such as melanoma, head and neck, liver or kidney cancer. CDR3 nucleotides: TGCGCCAGCAGCCAAACCGGGACAGGGGACCAAGAGACCCAGTACTTC. Its translation is CASSQTGTGDQETQYF.